A selection of T cell receptor beta chains follows, all from one sample in a study of blood T cell repertoires in COVID-19. Method: immunoSEQ multiplex PCR; TCRdb's copy keeps in-frame clones and lacks some. The sample records some 180,000 clones, about 76% being singletons. The material sequenced was peripheral blood. These receptors were collected from a woman between 50 and 59 years old with active or convalescent COVID-19. The CDR3 runs from the conserved cysteine through the conserved F or W. D genes are given only for firm matches. A clone size is listed for some rows: how often the clone was seen (once, few, many), or a class if it is expanded.

j_call	clone_size	v_call	d_call	cdr3_nt	cdr3_aa
TRBJ1-3	.	TRBV7-8	TRBD1	TGTGCCAGCAGCACCGACAGGGGGCTCGGAAACACCATATATTTT	CASSTDRGLGNTIYF
TRBJ2-7	.	TRBV29-1	TRBD2	TGCAGCGTTGAAAGGGCGGGGGACCCAACCTACGAGCAGTACTTC	CSVERAGDPTYEQYF
TRBJ1-1	.	TRBV30	.	TGTGCCTGGAGTGTACCCCCCGGCAGGGGAACTGAAGCTTTCTTT	CAWSVPPGRGTEAFF
TRBJ2-1	.	TRBV7-2	TRBD2	TGTGCCAGCAGCTTATCGGGCCTAGCGGGAGCCTACAATGAGCAGTTCTTC	CASSLSGLAGAYNEQFF
TRBJ1-2	.	TRBV6-6	TRBD1	TGTGTCGCAGGGGGTGACTATGGCTACACCTTC	CVAGGDYGYTF
TRBJ1-5	once	TRBV20-1	TRBD1	TGCAGTGCTAGTACAGGGGGGGGTCAGCCCCAGCATTTT	CSASTGGGQPQHF
TRBJ1-1	.	TRBV7-2	.	TGTGCCAGCAGCCTTTTGACAGTGACGAACACTGAAGCTTTCTTT	CASSLLTVTNTEAFF
TRBJ1-5	.	TRBV21-1	.	TGTGCCAGCAAGACTGTTCCAGGGGGCAGACAGCCCCAGCATTTT	CASKTVPGGRQPQHF
TRBJ2-3	.	TRBV11-2	TRBD1	TGTGCCAGCAGCTCCCGTCGACAGGGGCGCACAGATACGCAGTATTTT	CASSSRRQGRTDTQYF
TRBJ2-1	.	TRBV27	TRBD2	TGTGCCAGCAGTCATCTAGCGGCTGACAATGAGCAGTTCTTC	CASSHLAADNEQFF
TRBJ2-5	.	TRBV25-1	.	TGTGCCAGCAGTGTCCTCGCGGGGGAGACCCAGTACTTC	CASSVLAGETQYF
TRBJ1-5	few	TRBV12-3/TRBV12-4	.	TGTGCCAGCAAATCGACAGATCAGCCCCAGCATTTT	CASKSTDQPQHF
TRBJ2-7	.	TRBV2	TRBD2	TGTGCCAGCAGTGGGACTAGCGGCGAGCAGTACTTC	CASSGTSGEQYF
TRBJ1-5	.	TRBV6-5	.	TGTGCCAGCATTCCCCGGGGGGATCAGCCCCAGCATTTT	CASIPRGDQPQHF
TRBJ2-7	.	TRBV19	TRBD2	TGTGCCAGTAAACGTTTCGGGGGAGGGACCTACGAGCAGTACTTC	CASKRFGGGTYEQYF
TRBJ2-3	.	TRBV7-9	TRBD2	TGTGCCAGCAGCTCCCCCTGGGCGGGGGGCCTCGCAGATACGCAGTATTTT	CASSSPWAGGLADTQYF
TRBJ2-3	.	TRBV30	.	TGTGCCTGGAGGGACAGCGGAGTCGCAGATACGCAGTATTTT	CAWRDSGVADTQYF
TRBJ2-6	few	TRBV4-3	.	TGCGCCAGCAGCCAAGACAGGGGGGCTGCCGGGGCCAACGTCCTGACTTTC	CASSQDRGAAGANVLTF
TRBJ1-2	.	TRBV28	TRBD1	TGTGCCAGCAGTTGGGGAACCGCAGGGGGCGAGCATCTCGGCTACACCTTC	CASSWGTAGGEHLGYTF
TRBJ1-1	.	TRBV7-3	.	TGTGCCAGCAGAGCGACCGTGAACACTGAAGCTTTCTTT	CASRATVNTEAFF
TRBJ2-7	.	TRBV4-2	.	TGTGCCAGCAGCCAGGTGACCGACGGAGCCTACGAGCAGTACTTC	CASSQVTDGAYEQYF
TRBJ1-2	.	TRBV28	.	TGTGCCAGCAGTTTACCCGCCGGGGGGATCGTTCGAGGCTACACCTTC	CASSLPAGGIVRGYTF
TRBJ2-3	.	TRBV4-3	TRBD2	TGCGCCAGCAGCCGGACTAGCGGGGGAGTCTGGACAGATACGCAGTATTTT	CASSRTSGGVWTDTQYF
TRBJ2-7	few	TRBV6-6	.	TGTGCCAGCAGTTTGACTTACGAGCAGTACTTC	CASSLTYEQYF
TRBJ2-5	.	TRBV7-9	TRBD2	TGTGCCAGCAGCCCTCCGGGACTAGCGGTTCCCCAAGAGACCCAGTACTTC	CASSPPGLAVPQETQYF
TRBJ1-2	.	TRBV9	TRBD1	TGTGCCAGCAGCAAGGGACAGGGGGTAGACTATGGCTACACCTTC	CASSKGQGVDYGYTF
TRBJ1-2	once	TRBV7-9	TRBD1	TGTGCCAGCAGCTTACTCCGGACAGGGGGCTGGGGCTACACCTTC	CASSLLRTGGWGYTF
TRBJ2-7	few	TRBV2	TRBD2	TGTGCCAGCAGTGAACGCGGGGGAGCATCCTACGAGCAGTACTTC	CASSERGGASYEQYF
TRBJ1-2	.	TRBV4-3	TRBD1	TGCGCCAGCAGCCAAGAAGGGGACAGGGGGAAGATGTATGGCTACACCTTC	CASSQEGDRGKMYGYTF